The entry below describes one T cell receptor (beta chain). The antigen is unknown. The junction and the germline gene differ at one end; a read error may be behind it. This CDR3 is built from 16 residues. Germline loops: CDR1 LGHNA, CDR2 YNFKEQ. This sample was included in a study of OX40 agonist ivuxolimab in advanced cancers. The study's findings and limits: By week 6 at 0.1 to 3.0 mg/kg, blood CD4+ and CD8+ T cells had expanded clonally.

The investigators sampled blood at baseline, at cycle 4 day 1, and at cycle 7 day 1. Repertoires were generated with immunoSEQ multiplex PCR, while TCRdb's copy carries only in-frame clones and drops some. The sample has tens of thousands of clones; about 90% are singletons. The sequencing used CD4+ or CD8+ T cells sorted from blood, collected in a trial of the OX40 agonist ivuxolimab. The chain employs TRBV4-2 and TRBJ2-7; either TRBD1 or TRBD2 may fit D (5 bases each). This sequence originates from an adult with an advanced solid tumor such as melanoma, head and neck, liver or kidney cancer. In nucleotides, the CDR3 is TGTGCCAGCAGCCCCGAAGGACGGGACGGGACCTACGAGCGGTACTTC. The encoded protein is CASSPEGRDGTYERYF.